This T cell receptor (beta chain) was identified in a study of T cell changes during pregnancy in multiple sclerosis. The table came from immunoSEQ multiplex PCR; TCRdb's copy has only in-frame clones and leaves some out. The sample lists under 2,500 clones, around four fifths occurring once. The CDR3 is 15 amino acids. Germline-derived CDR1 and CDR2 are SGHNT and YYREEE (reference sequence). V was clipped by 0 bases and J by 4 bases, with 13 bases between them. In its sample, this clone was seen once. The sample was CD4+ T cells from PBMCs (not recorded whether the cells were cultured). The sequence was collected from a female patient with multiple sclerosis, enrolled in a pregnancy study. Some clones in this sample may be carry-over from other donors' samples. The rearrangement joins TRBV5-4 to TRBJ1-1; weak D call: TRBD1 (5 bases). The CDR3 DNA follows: TGTGCCAGCAGCTTGGCCGGGGGAAGGGGCACTGAAGCTTTCTTT. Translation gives CASSLAGGRGTEAFF. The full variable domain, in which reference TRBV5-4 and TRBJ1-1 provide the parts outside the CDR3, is ETGVTQSPTHLIKTRGQQVTLRCSSQSGHNTVSWYQQALGQGPQFIFQYYREEENGRGNFPPRFSGLQFPNYSSELNVNALELDDSALYLCASSLAGGRGTEAFFGQGTRLTVV.